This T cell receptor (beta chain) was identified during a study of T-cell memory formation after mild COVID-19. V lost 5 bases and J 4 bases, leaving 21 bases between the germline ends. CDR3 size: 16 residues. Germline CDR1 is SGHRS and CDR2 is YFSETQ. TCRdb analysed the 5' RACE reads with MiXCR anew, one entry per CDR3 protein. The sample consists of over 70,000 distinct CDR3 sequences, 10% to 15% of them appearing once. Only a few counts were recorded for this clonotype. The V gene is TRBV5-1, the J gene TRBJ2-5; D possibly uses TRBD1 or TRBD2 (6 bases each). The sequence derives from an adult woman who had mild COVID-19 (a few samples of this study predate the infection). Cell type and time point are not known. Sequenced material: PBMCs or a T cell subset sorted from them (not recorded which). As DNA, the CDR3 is TGCGCCAGCAGTAACGTGGAGGGGGTATTCGGAGAGACCCAGTACTTC. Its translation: CASSNVEGVFGETQYF.